The next 30 T cell receptor beta chains were all read from a single sample in a study of human T cells and chemical hapten exposure. Time point meaning: patch test 2, 6 weeks after DPC sensitization. Treatment denoted: therapeutic diphenylcyclopropenone sensitization with weekly scalp DPC. One entry per CDR3 protein, called by TCRdb with MiXCR from the RACE reads. The profile shows 80,000 to 95,000 distinct CDR3 sequences, approximately 10% of them singletons. The input for sequencing was whole blood, taken in connection with sensitization to the hapten diphenylcyclopropenone (DPC). These receptor sequences come from a man aged 35 to 55 with alopecia areata. Some clones in this sample may be carry-over from other donors' samples.

J is TRBJ1-3 and V is TRBV11-3; 7 bases align to TRBD1. The CDR3 spans 16 residues. The germline CDR1 and CDR2 sequences are SGHNT and YENEEA. V lost 5 bases, J lost 7 bases, and 14 bases stayed unmatched. The DNA for the CDR3 is TGTGCCAGCAGCCCGCTTCGAGGGGGCACTATTAACACCATATATTTT. It yields the protein CASSPLRGGTINTIYF.

The chain combines TRBV6-6 with TRBJ1-3, with unresolved D. CDR3 size: 12 residues. With 8 bases removed from V and 3 bases from J, the gap between germline ends came to 8 bases. CDR1 is MNHNY, CDR2 SVGAGI, per germline (reference sequence). CDR3 amino acids: CASAEIGNTIYF. As DNA, the CDR3 is TGTGCCAGCGCGGAAATTGGAAACACCATATATTTT.

This chain joins TRBV15 and TRBJ2-7; 12 nucleotides line up with TRBD2. Germline CDR1 LNHNV, CDR2 YYDKDF (reference sequence). The CDR3 runs 15 residues. The V segment lost 3 bases and the J segment 4 bases; nucleotides outside the gene matches: 4. The CDR3: CATSSKTSGSYEQYF. Here the CDR3 DNA reads TGTGCCACCAGCAGTAAGACTAGCGGGAGTTACGAGCAGTACTTC.

The sample holds a few counts of this clonotype. The J gene is TRBJ2-6, the V gene TRBV7-9; TRBD1 aligns across 7 bases. This CDR3 region has 16 residues. The V gene end was trimmed by 6 bases and the J gene end by 4 bases; junction bases not matched to a gene: 9. CDR1 and CDR2 from the germline V gene are SEHNR and FQNEAQ (reference sequence). The chain's CDR3 is CASRDSTGVGANVLTF. The CDR3 DNA is TGTGCCAGCAGGGATTCCACAGGGGTAGGGGCCAACGTCCTGACTTTC.

The V call is TRBV4-2, the J call TRBJ2-2; 11 bases agree with TRBD2. Germline V gene sequence: CDR1 LGHNA, CDR2 YNFKEQ. The CDR3 sequence is 16 residues long. With V trimmed by 3 bases and J by 7 bases, 7 bases remained unmatched. CDR3 bases: TGTGCCAGCAGCCAGACACTAGCGGGAGATAACGGGGAGCTGTTTTTT. Its translation: CASSQTLAGDNGELFF.

This clonotype has more than one count but fewer than ten. The chain uses TRBV21-1 and TRBJ2-7; no check of the table's D call, TRBD2, against the DNA was made. TRBV21-1 constitutes a pseudogene. CDR3 length equals 15 residues. The CDR3 reads CASTGTSGSSYEQYV. DNA of the CDR3: TGTGCCAGCACCGGGACTAGCGGGAGCTCCTACGAGCAGTACGTC.

The chain combines TRBV2 with TRBJ1-1, with D unresolved. This CDR3 is 12 amino acids long. Germline V gene lookup returns CDR1 SNHLY and CDR2 FYNNEI. V was shortened by 6 bases and J by 5 bases, with 10 bases between the two germline ends. Here the CDR3 DNA reads TGTGCCAGCAGCGTTGGGCGGACTGAAGCTTTCTTT. This translates into CASSVGRTEAFF.

Many counts were recorded for this clonotype. This chain connects TRBV20-1 to TRBJ1-1, with a possible D match to TRBD1 (6 bases). CDR3 length: 14 residues. Germline CDR1 and CDR2: DFQATT and SNEGSKA (reference sequence). V lost 0 bases, J lost 4 bases, and 12 bases lay in between. The DNA of the CDR3 is TGCAGTGCTAGAGATCTGACAGGACTCACTGAAGCTTTCTTT. It is translated as CSARDLTGLTEAFF.

This clonotype showed up just a few times. The chain joins TRBV11-2 to TRBJ2-3; 10 positions match TRBD2. Trimming removed 1 base from V and 0 bases from J; junction bases left unmatched: 7. Germline-derived CDR1 and CDR2 are SGHAT and FQNNGV. The CDR3 consists of 18 residues. CDR3 residues: CASSLVAGGGASTDTQYF. Written as DNA, the CDR3 is TGTGCCAGCAGCTTAGTAGCGGGAGGAGGAGCTAGCACAGATACGCAGTATTTT.

This clonotype was found many times. This chain's CDR3 is CSVESSASSYEQYV. Here the CDR3 DNA reads TGCAGCGTTGAATCGAGCGCTAGCTCCTACGAGCAGTACGTC. The chain couples TRBV29-1 to TRBJ2-7; no reliable D call. The V end lost 2 bases, the J end lost 0 bases, and 11 bases lay between the germline ends. CDR3 length equals 14 residues. Germline-derived CDR1 and CDR2 are SQVTM and ANQGSEA.

The J gene is TRBJ2-7, the V gene TRBV7-9; TRBD1 matches 9 bases. The germline CDR1 and CDR2 sequences are SEHNR and FQNEAQ (reference sequence). The CDR3 spans 16 residues. J lost 3 bases, V lost 5 bases, and 11 bases had no gene match. The CDR3 DNA sequence: TGTGCCAGCAGCCAACTGGACAGGGGTAGCGTCTACGAGCAGTACTTC. Residues: CASSQLDRGSVYEQYF.

The table lists this clonotype with many counts. This CDR3 reads CASSLAGGRTDTQYF. The CDR3 bases are TGCGCCAGCAGCTTGGCTGGTGGTCGCACAGATACGCAGTATTTT. The genes are TRBV5-1 and TRBJ2-3; no reliable D call. The ends were cut back, 0 bases at V and 1 base at J, with 9 bases in the middle. In germline, CDR1 is SGHRS, CDR2 YFSETQ. This CDR3 is 15 amino acids long.

This clonotype was seen more than once but under ten times. The J gene is TRBJ1-4, the V gene TRBV20-1; unclear D gene. V was clipped by 6 bases and J by 0 bases, with 11 bases between them. CDR3 length equals 14 residues. Germline assignment: CDR1 DFQATT and CDR2 SNEGSKA (reference sequence). CDR3 region: CSAGQRTTNEKLFF. The CDR3 DNA reads TGCAGTGCAGGGCAGAGGACAACTAATGAAAAACTGTTTTTT.

The chain recombines TRBV29-1 with TRBJ2-7; 7 positions match TRBD2. Germline values: CDR1 SQVTM, CDR2 ANQGSEA. V lost 6 bases and J lost 7; bases outside the gene matches: 24. The CDR3 totals 17 residues. The CDR3 DNA sequence: TGCAGCGTCTGTGCCGGATATGCGGGAGCTCTTCTGAAGGAGCAGTACTTC. Translation gives CSVCAGYAGALLKEQYF.

This clonotype was detected a few times. The rearrangement joins TRBV10-3 to TRBJ2-1, with D perhaps TRBD1 (5 bases). The CDR3 has 16 residues. The germline V and J ends were trimmed by 3 bases and 7 bases, with 19 bases remaining between them. CDR1 and CDR2 from the germline V gene are ENHRY and SYGVKD. The CDR3 sequence: CAISDVDSTLKNEQFF. The CDR3 nucleotides are TGTGCCATCAGTGATGTTGACAGCACCCTAAAGAATGAGCAGTTCTTC.

The table lists this clonotype with many counts. This chain joins TRBV3-1 and TRBJ1-5, with D tentatively TRBD1 (5 bases). Trimming left V 0 bases short and J 3 bases short, with 9 bases between. The CDR3 runs 15 residues. Germline assignment: CDR1 LGHDT and CDR2 YNNKEL (reference sequence). DNA for the CDR3: TGTGCCAGCAGCCAAGACTGGGGGAACAATCAGCCCCAGCATTTT. Protein product: CASSQDWGNNQPQHF.

This rearrangement joins TRBV7-2 to TRBJ2-5; TRBD2 matches at 15 bases. J gave up 6 bases and V 4 bases, and 9 bases lay outside the gene matches. This CDR3 has 17 residues. CDR1 SGHTA and CDR2 FQGNSA come from the germline V gene. CDR3 nucleotides: TGTGCCAGCAGCTCCGGACTAGCGGGAGGGGGACGAAAGACCCAGTACTTC. This sequence encodes CASSSGLAGGGRKTQYF.

The genes are TRBV12-5 and TRBJ2-6, with 8 bases aligning to TRBD2. V lost 6 bases and J lost 2; bases outside the gene matches: 3. The CDR3 sequence is 15 residues long. The germline gives CDR1 LGHNT, CDR2 FRNRAP. CDR3 sequence: CASGKRGTGANVLTF. CDR3 bases: TGTGCTAGTGGAAAGCGGGGGACTGGGGCCAACGTCCTGACTTTC.

This clonotype appeared many times. The chain links TRBV29-1 to TRBJ2-5, with 7 bases matching TRBD1. V shed 3 bases, J shed 7 bases, and the junction held 5 bases outside the gene matches. The CDR3 sequence is 12 residues long. Germline lookup yields CDR1 SQVTM and CDR2 ANQGSEA. The CDR3 sequence is CSVDDRAGTQYF. CDR3 sequence (DNA): TGCAGCGTTGATGACAGGGCAGGGACCCAGTACTTC.

J is TRBJ2-7 and V is TRBV12-5; weak D call: TRBD2 (5 bases). Between the trimmed V and J ends, which lost 1 base and 3 bases, there was a span of 7 bases. Per germline, CDR1 LGHNT and CDR2 FRNRAP. This CDR3 is built from 13 residues. The CDR3 spells CASGLGEYYEQYV. In nucleotides, the CDR3 is TGTGCTAGTGGTTTGGGGGAGTACTACGAGCAGTACGTC.

This clonotype has ten or more counts. This chain uses TRBV3-1 with TRBJ2-3; D is unclear. CDR1 LGHDT and CDR2 YNNKEL come from the germline V gene (reference sequence). The CDR3 contains 13 residues. Trimming removed 1 base from V and 4 bases from J, with 6 bases in between. The chain's CDR3 is CASSQALPDTQYF. The CDR3 DNA reads as TGTGCCAGCAGCCAAGCCCTCCCAGATACGCAGTATTTT.

The chain recombines TRBV5-1 with TRBJ2-3; D is ambiguous. The V end was cut by 5 bases, the J end by 2 bases, with 18 bases between. The germline V gene has CDR1 SGHRS and CDR2 YFSETQ. The CDR3 is made up of 16 amino acids. The CDR3 reads CASRQEPGQFTDTQYF. In DNA, the CDR3 is TGCGCCAGCAGGCAGGAACCCGGGCAGTTCACAGATACGCAGTATTTT.

This clonotype was picked up many times. J is TRBJ2-2 and V is TRBV12-3 or TRBV12-4, with D unclear. The CDR3 totals 13 residues. The ends were cut back, 8 bases at V and 0 bases at J, with 7 bases in the middle. CDR3: CASFTPNTGELFF. In DNA, the CDR3 is TGTGCCAGCTTTACACCGAACACCGGGGAGCTGTTTTTT.

This clonotype was counted a few times. The rearrangement links TRBV7-2 to TRBJ2-5; D gene unclear. V was cut by 9 bases and J by 3 bases, with 14 bases left in between. Germline V gives CDR1 SGHTA, CDR2 FQGNSA. The CDR3 consists of 13 residues. CDR3 sequence: CASTDTLKETQYF. In DNA, the CDR3 is TGTGCCAGTACTGACACTTTAAAAGAGACCCAGTACTTC.

This clonotype occurred a few times. The gene calls are TRBV20-1 and TRBJ2-5; perhaps TRBD2 as D (6 bases). Germline V gene lookup returns CDR1 DFQATT and CDR2 SNEGSKA (reference sequence). This CDR3 has 15 residues. Trimming removed 4 bases from V and 7 bases from J, with 22 bases in between. The CDR3 DNA sequence: TGCAGTGCTAAACCCGGGGGTTCGGCCCCCACGACCCAGTACTTC. Translating gives CSAKPGGSAPTTQYF.

The chain employs TRBV30 and TRBJ1-1, with D unclear. V lost 5 bases and J 4 bases, leaving 8 bases between the germline ends. This CDR3 has 11 amino acids. Germline-derived CDR1 and CDR2 are GTSNPN and SVGIG (reference sequence). Here the CDR3 reads CAWEARTEAFF. CDR3 in DNA: TGTGCCTGGGAGGCACGCACTGAAGCTTTCTTT. The full variable domain, completed using reference TRBV30 and TRBJ1-1, is SQTIHQWPATLVQPVGSPLSLECTVEGTSNPNLYWYRQAAGRGLQLLFYSVGIGQISSEVPQNLSASRPQDRQFILSSKKLLLSDSGFYLCAWEARTEAFFGQGTRLTVV.

This clonotype was counted ten times or more. This chain uses TRBV7-2 with TRBJ2-1; D is unresolved. Germline CDR1 is SGHTA and CDR2 is FQGNSA. CDR3 length: 11 amino acids. Trimming removed 1 base from V and 10 bases from J, with 5 bases in between. The CDR3 loop reads CASSLGPEQFF. The CDR3 DNA follows: TGTGCCAGCAGCTTAGGCCCGGAGCAGTTCTTC.

Comments on this clonotype: A single base separates this from a much larger clone, so it may be a read error. The gene calls are TRBV7-8 and TRBJ2-3; 7 bases are shared with TRBD2. This CDR3 region has 19 residues. The trim removed 1 base at V and 4 bases at J, leaving 17 bases unmatched. Germline CDR1 is SGHVS and CDR2 is FQNEAQ. CDR3 nucleotides: TGTGCCAGCAGCTTAGGCGTTCGGCTAGCGGTAAGGGACGCAGATACGCAGTATTTT. Protein: CASSLGVRLAVRDADTQYF.

This chain links TRBV29-1 with TRBJ2-3; 12 positions match TRBD2. Per the germline V gene, CDR1 is SQVTM and CDR2 is ANQGSEA. J gave up 3 bases and V 6 bases, and 7 bases lay outside the gene matches. The CDR3 consists of 15 residues. The CDR3 DNA reads as TGCAGCGTACGCGGACTAGCGGGAAAGACAGATACGCAGTATTTT. Translating it yields CSVRGLAGKTDTQYF.

This clonotype was recorded many times. The chain employs TRBV7-2 and TRBJ2-3, with D perhaps TRBD2 (5 bases). V lost 1 base to trimming and J lost 4 bases, with 6 bases between them. The CDR3 is 13 amino acids. Per germline, CDR1 SGHTA and CDR2 FQGNSA. CDR3: CASSLVRADTQYF. Here the CDR3 DNA reads TGTGCCAGCAGCTTAGTGAGGGCAGATACGCAGTATTTT. The whole variable domain, filled in from reference TRBV7-2 and TRBJ2-3, reads GAGVSQSPSNKVTEKGKDVELRCDPISGHTALYWYRQSLGQGLEFLIYFQGNSAPDKSGLPSDRFSAERTGGSVSTLTIQRTQQEDSAVYLCASSLVRADTQYFGPGTRLTVL.